The sequence of this TCR beta chain was determined in a study of blood T cell repertoires in COVID-19. Study-level information: T cells, B-cell-depleted T cells, or PBMCs provided the cDNA or gDNA that served as material.

Data came from immunoSEQ multiplex PCR; TCRdb stores just in-frame clones and leaves some out. The table has just under 150,000 clones, around 84% seen once; the top ten hold roughly 4.4%. CDR1 is SGDLS and CDR2 is YYNGEE in the germline V gene. The CDR3 has 14 amino acids. V lost 4 bases, J lost 10 bases, and 10 bases stayed unmatched. The J gene is TRBJ1-1, the V gene TRBV9; the match to TRBD1 covers 10 bases. Source material: peripheral blood. The receptor's source is a human donor in a cohort sampled during active COVID-19. For the CDR3, the DNA is TGTGCCAGCAGCCCCAGGGACAGGGGACAGGCAGCTTTCTTT. Residues: CASSPRDRGQAAFF.